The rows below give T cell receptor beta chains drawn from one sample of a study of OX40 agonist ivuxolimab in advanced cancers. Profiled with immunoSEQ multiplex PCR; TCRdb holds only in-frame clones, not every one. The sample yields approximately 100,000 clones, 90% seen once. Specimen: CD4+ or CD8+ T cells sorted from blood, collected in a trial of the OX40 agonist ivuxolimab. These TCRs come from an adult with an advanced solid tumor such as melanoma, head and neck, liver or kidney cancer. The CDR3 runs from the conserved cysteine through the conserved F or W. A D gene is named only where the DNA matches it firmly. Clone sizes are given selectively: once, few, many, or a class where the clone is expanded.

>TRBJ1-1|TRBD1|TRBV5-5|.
CASSLRDRTLNTEAFF
TGTGCCAGCAGCCTAAGGGACAGAACTTTGAACACTGAAGCTTTCTTT
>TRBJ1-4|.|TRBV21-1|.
CASSNRSIGSGNEKLFF
TGTGCCAGCAGCAACCGGAGTATAGGATCGGGTAATGAAAAACTGTTTTTT
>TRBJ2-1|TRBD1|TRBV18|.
CASSQQGAYNEQFF
TGTGCCAGCTCCCAACAGGGGGCCTACAATGAGCAGTTCTTC
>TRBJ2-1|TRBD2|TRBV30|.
CAWSGASGRAIAYNEQFF
TGTGCCTGGAGCGGGGCTAGCGGGAGGGCCATCGCCTACAATGAGCAGTTCTTC
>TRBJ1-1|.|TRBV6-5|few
CASRRTWGMNTEAFF
TGTGCCAGCAGGCGAACGTGGGGGATGAACACTGAAGCTTTCTTT
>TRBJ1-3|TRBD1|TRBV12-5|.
CASGLRTGGPSGNTIYF
TGTGCTAGTGGTTTGCGGACAGGGGGCCCCTCTGGAAACACCATATATTTT
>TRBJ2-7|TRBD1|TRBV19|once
CASRGTGGGYEQYF
TGTGCCAGCCGGGGGACAGGGGGAGGATACGAGCAGTACTTC
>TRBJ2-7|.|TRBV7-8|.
CASSLGDYEQYF
TGTGCCAGCAGCCTGGGGGACTACGAGCAGTACTTC
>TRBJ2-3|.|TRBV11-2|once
CASSLGGADTQYF
TGTGCCAGCAGCTTAGGGGGGGCAGATACGCAGTATTTT
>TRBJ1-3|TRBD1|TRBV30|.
CACRREGAIGNTIYF
TGTGCCTGCCGGCGGGAGGGGGCTATTGGAAACACCATATATTTT
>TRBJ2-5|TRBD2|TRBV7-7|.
CASSTWGVPGLVETQYF
TGTGCTAGCAGCACGTGGGGGGTACCGGGACTAGTGGAGACCCAGTACTTC
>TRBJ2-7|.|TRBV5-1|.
CASSLGSSGGEQYF
TGCGCCAGCAGCTTAGGCTCATCTGGGGGCGAGCAGTACTTC
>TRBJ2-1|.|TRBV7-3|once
CASSLIARTFPNEQFF
TGTGCCAGCAGCTTAATCGCCCGAACTTTCCCCAATGAGCAGTTCTTC
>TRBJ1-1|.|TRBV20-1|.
CSARDLEAFF
TGCAGTGCTAGAGATTTGGAAGCTTTCTTT
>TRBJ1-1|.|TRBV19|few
CASMGLKAGLGNTEAFF
TGTGCCAGTATGGGTTTGAAGGCAGGGCTTGGGAACACTGAAGCTTTCTTT
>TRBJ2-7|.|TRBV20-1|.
CSASDYEQYF
TGCAGTGCTTCCGACTACGAGCAGTACTTC
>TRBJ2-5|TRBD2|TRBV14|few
CASSPLAGGPTQYF
TGTGCCAGCAGCCCTTTAGCGGGAGGGCCGACCCAGTACTTC
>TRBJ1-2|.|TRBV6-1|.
CASSEAIASYGYTF
TGTGCCAGCAGTGAAGCAATCGCCAGCTATGGCTACACCTTC
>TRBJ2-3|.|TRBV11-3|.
CASSRLGENVGITQYF
TGTGCCAGCAGCCGCTTAGGGGAGAACGTCGGGATCACGCAGTATTTT
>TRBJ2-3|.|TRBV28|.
CASSLSSTDTQYF
TGTGCCAGCAGTTTATCTAGCACAGATACGCAGTATTTT
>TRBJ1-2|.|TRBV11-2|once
CASSPQRGTYGYTF
TGTGCCAGCAGCCCCCAACGGGGCACCTATGGCTACACCTTC
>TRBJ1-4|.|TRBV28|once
CASTPGATNEKLFF
TGTGCCAGCACCCCGGGGGCGACTAATGAAAAACTGTTTTTT
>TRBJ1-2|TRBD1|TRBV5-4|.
CASSLLPGGTYGYTF
TGTGCCAGCAGCCTACTCCCAGGGGGCACGTATGGCTACACCTTC
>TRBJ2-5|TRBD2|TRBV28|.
CASSLLAGEETQYF
TGTGCCAGCAGTTTATTAGCGGGAGAGGAGACCCAGTACTTC
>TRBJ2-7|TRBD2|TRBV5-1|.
CASSFSGTRGGTGQYF
TGCGCCAGCAGCTTCTCCGGGACACGGGGGGGTACTGGGCAGTACTTC
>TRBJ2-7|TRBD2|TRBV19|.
CASSIDGEGEQYF
TGTGCCAGTAGTATTGACGGGGAGGGCGAGCAGTACTTC
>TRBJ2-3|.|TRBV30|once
CAWSPGLLSQGYTDTQYF
TGTGCCTGGAGTCCCGGACTTCTATCCCAGGGTTACACAGATACGCAGTATTTT
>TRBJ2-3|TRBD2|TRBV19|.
CASSLTAAGGRADTQYF
TGTGCCAGTAGTTTGACGGCCGCGGGAGGGCGAGCAGATACGCAGTATTTT
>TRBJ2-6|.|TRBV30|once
CAWSVPNSGANVLTF
TGTGCCTGGAGTGTACCTAACTCTGGGGCCAACGTCCTGACTTTC
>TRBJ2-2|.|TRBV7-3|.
CASSLSLGTGELFF
TGTGCCAGCAGCTTATCGTTGGGCACCGGGGAGCTGTTTTTT
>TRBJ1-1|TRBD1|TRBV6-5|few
CASSSQGARNTEAFF
TGTGCCAGCAGTTCCCAGGGGGCCAGGAACACTGAAGCTTTCTTT
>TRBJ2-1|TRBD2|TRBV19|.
CASSMGGLLRDWEQFF
TGTGCCAGTAGTATGGGGGGGTTGTTGCGGGATTGGGAGCAGTTCTTC
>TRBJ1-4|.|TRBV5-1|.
CASSLATGTNEKLFF
TGCGCCAGCAGCTTGGCCACAGGGACTAATGAAAAACTGTTTTTT
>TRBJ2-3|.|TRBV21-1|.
CASSKVLEITDTQYF
TGTGCCAGCAGCAAAGTACTAGAGATCACAGATACGCAGTATTTT